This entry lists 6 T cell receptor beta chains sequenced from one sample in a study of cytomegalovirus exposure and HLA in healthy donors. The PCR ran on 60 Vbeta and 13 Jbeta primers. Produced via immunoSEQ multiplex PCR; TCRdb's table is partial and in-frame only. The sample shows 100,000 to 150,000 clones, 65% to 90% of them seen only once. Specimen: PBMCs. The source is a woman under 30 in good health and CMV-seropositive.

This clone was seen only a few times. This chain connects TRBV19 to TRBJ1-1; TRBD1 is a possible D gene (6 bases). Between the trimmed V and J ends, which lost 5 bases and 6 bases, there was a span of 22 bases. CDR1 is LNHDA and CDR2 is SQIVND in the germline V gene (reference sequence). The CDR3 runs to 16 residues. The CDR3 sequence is CASSGYMNRDGPEAFF. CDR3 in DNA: TGTGCCAGTAGTGGATATATGAACAGGGACGGTCCTGAAGCTTTCTTT.

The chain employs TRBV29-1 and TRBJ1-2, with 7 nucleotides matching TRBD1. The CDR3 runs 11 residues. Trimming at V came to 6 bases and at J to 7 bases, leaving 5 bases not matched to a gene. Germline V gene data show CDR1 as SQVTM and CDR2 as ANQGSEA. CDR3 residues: CSVRTGSGYTF. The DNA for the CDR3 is TGCAGCGTCCGGACAGGATCTGGCTACACCTTC.

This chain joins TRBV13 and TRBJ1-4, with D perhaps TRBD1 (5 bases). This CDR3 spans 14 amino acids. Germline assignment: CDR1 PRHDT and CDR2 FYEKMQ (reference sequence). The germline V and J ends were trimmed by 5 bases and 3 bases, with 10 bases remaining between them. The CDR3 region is CASSPGTSNEKLFF. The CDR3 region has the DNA TGTGCCAGCAGCCCCGGGACTTCTAATGAAAAACTGTTTTTT.

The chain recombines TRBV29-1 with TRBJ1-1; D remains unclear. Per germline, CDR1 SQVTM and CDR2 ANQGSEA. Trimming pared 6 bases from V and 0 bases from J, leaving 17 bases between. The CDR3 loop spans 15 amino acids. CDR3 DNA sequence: TGCAGCGTCGCTCGCGGACTCGTCATGAACACTGAAGCTTTCTTT. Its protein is CSVARGLVMNTEAFF.

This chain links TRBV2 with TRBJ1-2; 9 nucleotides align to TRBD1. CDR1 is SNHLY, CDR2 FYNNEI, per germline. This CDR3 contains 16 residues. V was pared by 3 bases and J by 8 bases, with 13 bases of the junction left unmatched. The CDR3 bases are TGTGCCAGCAGTGAGTCGAATCCGGGACAGGGATCAGGCTACACCTTC. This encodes CASSESNPGQGSGYTF.

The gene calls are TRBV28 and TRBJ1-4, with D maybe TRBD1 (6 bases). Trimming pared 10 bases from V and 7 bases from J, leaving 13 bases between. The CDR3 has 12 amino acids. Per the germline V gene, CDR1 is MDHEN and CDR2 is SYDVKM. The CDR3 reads CATRQDGEKLFF. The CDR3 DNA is TGTGCCACCCGACAGGATGGTGAAAAACTGTTTTTT.